The clone carrying this T cell receptor beta chain was picked up one time. The data originate from a study of Tregs in tolerant kidney transplant recipients. Only in-frame clones appear in the TCRdb table, and some are missing; sequencing was by immunoSEQ multiplex PCR. The sample contains some 90,000 clones, over 85% of which appear only once. Between the trimmed V and J ends, which lost 1 base and 4 bases, there was a span of 10 bases. This CDR3 spans 14 amino acids. Germline V gene lookup returns CDR1 MNHEY and CDR2 SMNVEV (reference sequence). The sample was CD8+ T cells from blood. The origin of this receptor is a human donor in good health. The rearrangement joins TRBV27 to TRBJ1-2; D not certain. CDR3 residues: CASSLYPSLYGYTF. DNA for the CDR3: TGTGCCAGCAGTTTATACCCCTCGCTCTATGGCTACACCTTC.